These T cell receptor beta chains were read from a single sample in a study of OX40 agonist ivuxolimab in advanced cancers. Libraries were prepared by immunoSEQ multiplex PCR; TCRdb keeps only in-frame clonotypes and omits some of them. Here the sample spans about 65,000 clones, more than 75% being singletons. This specimen consisted of CD4+ or CD8+ T cells sorted from blood, obtained in a trial of the OX40 agonist ivuxolimab. The receptors here all came from an adult with an advanced solid tumor such as melanoma, head and neck, liver or kidney cancer. Both conserved end residues are part of each CDR3. Each record gives: J gene, clone size, V gene, D gene, CDR3 protein, CDR3 DNA. The D gene is left open where the match is weak. Clone size appears in some rows only: once, few, many, or a class for an expanded clone.

TRBJ1-2,.,TRBV10-1,.,CASSESAGPYGYTF,TGCGCCAGCAGTGAGTCGGCAGGGCCCTATGGCTACACCTTC
TRBJ2-3,.,TRBV21-1,.,CASSPHRRGVTDTQYF,TGTGCCAGCAGCCCCCACCGGCGGGGGGTCACAGATACGCAGTATTTT
TRBJ1-2,.,TRBV6-6,TRBD1,CASSYQGANYGYTF,TGTGCCAGCAGTTACCAGGGGGCTAACTATGGCTACACCTTC
TRBJ2-1,.,TRBV7-8,TRBD2,CASSPGVRGNNEQFF,TGTGCCAGCAGCCCCGGGGTGCGGGGGAACAATGAGCAGTTCTTC
TRBJ2-5,once,TRBV5-1,.,CASTIGRVGETQYF,TGCGCCAGCACGATCGGTAGGGTTGGGGAGACCCAGTACTTC
TRBJ2-7,.,TRBV27,.,CASSLAWQGGQYF,TGTGCCAGCAGTTTAGCGTGGCAGGGCGGACAGTACTTC
TRBJ1-1,.,TRBV30,.,CAWMGGRTEAFF,TGTGCCTGGATGGGGGGAAGGACTGAAGCTTTCTTT
TRBJ2-3,.,TRBV30,.,CAWGAGRGRRYTQYF,TGTGCCTGGGGTGCGGGACGGGGGCGCCGATATACGCAGTATTTT
TRBJ1-2,.,TRBV6-1,.,CASSDRYYGYTF,TGTGCCAGCAGTGACAGGTACTATGGCTACACCTTC
TRBJ1-1,.,TRBV29-1,.,CSGTLLGNTEAFF,TGCAGCGGGACGCTTTTGGGGAACACTGAAGCTTTCTTT
TRBJ1-2,.,TRBV6-1,.,CASSLTDIYGYTF,TGTGCCAGCAGTCTCACGGACATTTATGGCTACACCTTC
TRBJ2-5,.,TRBV4-1,TRBD1,CASNQTGEETQYF,TGCGCCAGCAACCAAACAGGGGAAGAGACCCAGTACTTC
TRBJ2-7,.,TRBV5-5,.,CASSGVAVAYEQYF,TGTGCCAGCAGCGGGGTGGCAGTCGCCTACGAGCAGTACTTC
TRBJ2-1,.,TRBV19,.,CASSIQSPRPYNEQFF,TGTGCCAGTAGTATCCAGTCTCCCCGGCCCTACAATGAGCAGTTCTTC